Following are 11 T cell receptor beta chains from one sample sequenced in a study of cytomegalovirus exposure and HLA in healthy donors. PCR amplification relied on 60 Vbeta primers (plus 13 Jbeta primers). Assay used: immunoSEQ multiplex PCR; TCRdb lists only in-frame clones, some missing. Of 100,000 to 150,000 clones listed, more than 75% are singletons. What was sequenced was PBMCs. These receptors originate from a male donor in good health and CMV-seronegative.

This chain uses TRBV5-6 with TRBJ1-3; D is perhaps TRBD1 (5 bases). Trimming shortened V by 4 bases and J by 4 bases, and 9 bases separated the two germline ends. CDR3 length: 13 residues. In germline, CDR1 is SGHDT, CDR2 YYEEEE. CDR3 in amino acids: CASSPYRGNTIYF. In DNA form, the CDR3 reads TGTGCCAGCAGCCCGTACAGGGGAAACACCATATATTTT.

The rearrangement links TRBV5-6 to TRBJ2-5, with TRBD1 as a possible D gene (6 bases). The DNA end is more similar to TRBJ2-7, so the J call may be wrong. CDR1 is SGHDT, CDR2 YYEEEE, per germline. CDR3 length: 15 amino acids. CDR3 bases: TGTGCCAGCAGCCGCCGGACAGCCTTCTCCTACGAGCAGTACTTC. Protein: CASSRRTAFSYEQYF.

This clone was detected only a few times. This chain links TRBV7-9 with TRBJ1-1; a weak D match, TRBD1 (6 bases). V dropped 3 bases and J dropped 4 bases, with 12 bases sitting between them. Germline CDR1 and CDR2: SEHNR and FQNEAQ (reference sequence). The CDR3 extends over 14 amino acids. CDR3 sequence: CASSFEGVVTEAFF. The CDR3 DNA sequence: TGTGCCAGCAGCTTTGAGGGGGTGGTCACTGAAGCTTTCTTT.

The chain joins TRBV10-1 to TRBJ1-5; perhaps TRBD1 as D (5 bases). The CDR3 totals 15 residues. V lost 6 bases to trimming and J lost 6 bases, with 18 bases between them. Germline loops: CDR1 WNHNN, CDR2 SYGVQD (reference sequence). The CDR3 DNA is TGCGCCAGCAGCCCTGGGACGGGGGAGGCTCAGCCCCAGCATTTT. This gives the protein CASSPGTGEAQPQHF.

The rearrangement uses TRBV19 and TRBJ2-1; possible D gene TRBD1, 5 bases. Deletions cut 2 bases from V and 0 bases from J, with 14 bases between. CDR1 LNHDA and CDR2 SQIVND come from the germline V gene (reference sequence). The CDR3 length is 17 residues. The CDR3 DNA reads as TGTGCCAGTAGTATACCCACAGGTTCGTTCTCCTACAATGAGCAGTTCTTC. Translating it yields CASSIPTGSFSYNEQFF.

CDR3 protein: CASSLGGISNQPQHF. The CDR3 DNA follows: TGTGCCAGCAGCTTGGGAGGGATTAGCAATCAGCCCCAGCATTTT. The chain carries TRBV5-8 and TRBJ1-5, with D unresolved. V dropped 0 bases and J dropped 0 bases, with 7 bases sitting between them. The CDR3 consists of 15 residues. Per germline, CDR1 SGHTS and CDR2 YDEGEE.

The rearrangement uses TRBV6-5 and TRBJ2-1; a possible D gene is TRBD1 (5 bases). Germline V lookup: CDR1 MNHEY, CDR2 SVGAGI. The V end was cut by 2 bases, the J end by 9 bases, with 11 bases between. The CDR3 has 13 residues. The CDR3 loop reads CASSYQGAREQFF. CDR3 DNA sequence: TGTGCCAGCAGTTACCAAGGGGCGCGTGAGCAGTTCTTC.

The J gene is TRBJ1-1, the V gene TRBV4-1; D gene ambiguous. The CDR3 contains 13 residues. The germline V and J ends were trimmed by 4 bases and 2 bases, with 8 bases remaining between them. Germline CDR1 reads MGHRA; CDR2 reads YSYEKL. In DNA form, the CDR3 reads TGCGCCAGCAGCCGACAAATTAACACTGAAGCTTTCTTT. Translation: CASSRQINTEAFF.

This sequence joins TRBV5-1 and TRBJ2-5; maybe TRBD1 (6 bases). V lost 4 bases to trimming and J lost 1 base, with 14 bases between them. From germline, CDR1 is SGHRS and CDR2 YFSETQ. The CDR3 is 15 amino acids. This chain's CDR3 is CASSRKGDLQETQYF. DNA of the CDR3: TGCGCCAGCAGCCGGAAGGGGGACCTCCAAGAGACCCAGTACTTC.

This chain links TRBV19 with TRBJ1-2; a weak D match, TRBD1 (5 bases). The length of the CDR3 is 13 residues. V was shortened by 3 bases and J by 8 bases, with 13 bases between the two germline ends. Germline CDR1 reads LNHDA; CDR2 reads SQIVND (reference sequence). CDR3 amino acids: CASSIQGVGGYTF. Here the CDR3 DNA reads TGTGCCAGTAGTATCCAGGGTGTTGGCGGCTACACCTTC. Combining the CDR3 with reference TRBV19 and TRBJ1-2 gives the whole variable domain DGGITQSPKYLFRKEGQNVTLSCEQNLNHDAMYWYRQDPGQGLRLIYYSQIVNDFQKGDIAEGYSVSREKKESFPLTVTSAQKNPTAFYLCASSIQGVGGYTFGSGTRLTVV.

This chain uses TRBV29-1 with TRBJ2-3; 12 positions agree with TRBD2. The V and J ends lost 5 bases and 1 base, in that order; junction bases with no gene match: 4. The CDR3 is made up of 15 amino acids. From germline, CDR1 is SQVTM and CDR2 ANQGSEA. As DNA, the CDR3 is TGCAGCGTTCTACTAGCGGGGGGTGGCACAGATACGCAGTATTTT. Residues: CSVLLAGGGTDTQYF.